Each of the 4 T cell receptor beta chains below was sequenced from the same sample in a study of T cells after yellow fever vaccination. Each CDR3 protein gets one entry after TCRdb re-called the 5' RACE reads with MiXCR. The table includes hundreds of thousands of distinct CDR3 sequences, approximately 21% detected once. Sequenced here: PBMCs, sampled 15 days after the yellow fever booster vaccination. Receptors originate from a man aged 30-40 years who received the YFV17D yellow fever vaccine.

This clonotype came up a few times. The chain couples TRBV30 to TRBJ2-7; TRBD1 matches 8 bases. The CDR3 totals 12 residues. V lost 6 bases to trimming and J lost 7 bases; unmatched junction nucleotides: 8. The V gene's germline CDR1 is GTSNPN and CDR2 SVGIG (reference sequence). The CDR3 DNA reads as TGTGCCTGTTACCAGGGGGCAGGTGAGCAGTACTTC. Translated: CACYQGAGEQYF.

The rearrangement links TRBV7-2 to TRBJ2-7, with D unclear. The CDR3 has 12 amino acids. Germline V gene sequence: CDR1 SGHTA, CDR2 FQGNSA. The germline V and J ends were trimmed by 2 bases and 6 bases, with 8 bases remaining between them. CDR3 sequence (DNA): TGTGCCAGCAGCTTAAATAGTCCCGAGCAGTACTTC. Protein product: CASSLNSPEQYF.

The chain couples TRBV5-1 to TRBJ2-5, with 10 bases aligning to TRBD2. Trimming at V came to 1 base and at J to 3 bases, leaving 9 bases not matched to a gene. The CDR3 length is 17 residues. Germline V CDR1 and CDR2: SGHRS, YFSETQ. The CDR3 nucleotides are TGCGCCAGCAGCTTGTTCGGAGGACTAGCGGAGAAAGAGACCCAGTACTTC. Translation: CASSLFGGLAEKETQYF.

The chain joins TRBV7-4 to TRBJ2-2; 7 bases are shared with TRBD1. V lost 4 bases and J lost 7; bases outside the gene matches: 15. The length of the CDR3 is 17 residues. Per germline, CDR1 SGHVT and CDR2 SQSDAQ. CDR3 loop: CASSSQPETGLGGELFF. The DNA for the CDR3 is TGTGCCAGCAGCTCTCAACCGGAGACAGGGCTTGGCGGGGAGCTGTTTTTT.